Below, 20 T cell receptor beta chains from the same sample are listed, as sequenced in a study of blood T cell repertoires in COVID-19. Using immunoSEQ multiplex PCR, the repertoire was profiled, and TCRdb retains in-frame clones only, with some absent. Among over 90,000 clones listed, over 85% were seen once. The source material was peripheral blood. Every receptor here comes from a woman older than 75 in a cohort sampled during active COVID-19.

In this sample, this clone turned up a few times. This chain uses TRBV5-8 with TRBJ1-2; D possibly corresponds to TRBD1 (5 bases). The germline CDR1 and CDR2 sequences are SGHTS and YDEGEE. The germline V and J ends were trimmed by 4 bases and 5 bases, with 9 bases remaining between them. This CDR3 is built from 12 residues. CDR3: CASSVPGYGYTF. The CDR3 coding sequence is TGTGCCAGCAGCGTTCCAGGGTATGGCTACACCTTC.

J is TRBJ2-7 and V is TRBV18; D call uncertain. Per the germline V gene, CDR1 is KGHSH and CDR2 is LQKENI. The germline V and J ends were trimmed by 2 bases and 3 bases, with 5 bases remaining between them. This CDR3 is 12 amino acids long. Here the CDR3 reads CASSPEVYEQYF. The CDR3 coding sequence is TGTGCCAGCTCACCAGAGGTCTACGAGCAGTACTTC.

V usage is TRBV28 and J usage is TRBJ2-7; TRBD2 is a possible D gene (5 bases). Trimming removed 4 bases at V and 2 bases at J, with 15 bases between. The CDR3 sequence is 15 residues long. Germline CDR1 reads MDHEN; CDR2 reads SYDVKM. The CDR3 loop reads CASSSTRKSPYEQYF. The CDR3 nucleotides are TGTGCCAGCAGTTCAACTAGGAAATCGCCCTACGAGCAGTACTTC.

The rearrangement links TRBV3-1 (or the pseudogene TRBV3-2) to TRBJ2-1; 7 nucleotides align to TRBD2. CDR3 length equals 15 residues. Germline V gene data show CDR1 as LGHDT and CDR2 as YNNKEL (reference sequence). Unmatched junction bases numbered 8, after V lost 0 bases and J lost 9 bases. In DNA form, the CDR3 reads TGTGCCAGCAGCCAAGATGGTGGGAGGGCCGGTGAGCAGTTCTTC. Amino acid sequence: CASSQDGGRAGEQFF.

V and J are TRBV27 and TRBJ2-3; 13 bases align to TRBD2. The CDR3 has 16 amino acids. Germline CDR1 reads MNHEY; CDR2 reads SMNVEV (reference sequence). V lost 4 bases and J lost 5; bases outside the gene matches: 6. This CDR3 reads CASSSGLAGVLDTQYF. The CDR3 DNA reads TGTGCCAGCAGTTCCGGACTAGCGGGAGTGTTAGATACGCAGTATTTT.

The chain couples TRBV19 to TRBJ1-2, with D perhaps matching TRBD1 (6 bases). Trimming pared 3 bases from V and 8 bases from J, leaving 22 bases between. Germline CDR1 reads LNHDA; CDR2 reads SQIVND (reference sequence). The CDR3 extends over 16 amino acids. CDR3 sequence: CASSIFRTAPPGGYTF. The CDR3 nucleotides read TGTGCCAGTAGTATCTTCAGGACAGCTCCCCCAGGGGGCTACACCTTC.

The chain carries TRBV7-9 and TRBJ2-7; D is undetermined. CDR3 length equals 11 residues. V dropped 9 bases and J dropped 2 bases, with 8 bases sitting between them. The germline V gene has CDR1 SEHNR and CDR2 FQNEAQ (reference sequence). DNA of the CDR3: TGTGCCAGGAGAGCTACCTACGAGCAGTACTTC. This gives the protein CARRATYEQYF.

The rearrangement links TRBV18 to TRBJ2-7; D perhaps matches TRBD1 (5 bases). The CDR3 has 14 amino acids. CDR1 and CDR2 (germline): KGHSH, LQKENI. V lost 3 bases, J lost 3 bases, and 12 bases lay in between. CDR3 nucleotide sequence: TGTGCCAGCTCACCGGGGCTGCAAAACTACGAGCAGTACTTC. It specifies CASSPGLQNYEQYF. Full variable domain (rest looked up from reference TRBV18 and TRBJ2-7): NAGVMQNPRHLVRRRGQEARLRCSPMKGHSHVYWYRQLPEEGLKFMVYLQKENIIDESGMPKERFSAEFPKEGPSILRIQQVVRGDSAAYFCASSPGLQNYEQYFGPGTRLTVT.

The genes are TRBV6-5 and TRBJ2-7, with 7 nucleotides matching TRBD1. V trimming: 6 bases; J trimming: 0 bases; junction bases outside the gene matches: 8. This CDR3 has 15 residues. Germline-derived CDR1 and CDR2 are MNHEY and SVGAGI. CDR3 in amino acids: CASSRGQPSSYEQYF. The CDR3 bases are TGTGCCAGCAGCCGGGGACAGCCTAGCTCCTACGAGCAGTACTTC.

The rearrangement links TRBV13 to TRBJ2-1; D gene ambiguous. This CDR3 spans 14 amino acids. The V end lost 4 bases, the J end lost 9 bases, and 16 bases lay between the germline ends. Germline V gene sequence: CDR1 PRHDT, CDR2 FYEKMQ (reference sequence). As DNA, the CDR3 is TGTGCCAGCAGCTCAACTTTTAGTAGAGGTGAGCAGTTCTTC. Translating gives CASSSTFSRGEQFF.

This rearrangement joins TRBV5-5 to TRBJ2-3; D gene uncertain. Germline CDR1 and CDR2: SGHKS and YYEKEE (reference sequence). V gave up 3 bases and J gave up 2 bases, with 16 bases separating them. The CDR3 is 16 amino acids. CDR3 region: CASSSGSSGSTDTQYF. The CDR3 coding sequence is TGTGCCAGCAGCTCGGGTTCCTCTGGGTCCACAGATACGCAGTATTTT.

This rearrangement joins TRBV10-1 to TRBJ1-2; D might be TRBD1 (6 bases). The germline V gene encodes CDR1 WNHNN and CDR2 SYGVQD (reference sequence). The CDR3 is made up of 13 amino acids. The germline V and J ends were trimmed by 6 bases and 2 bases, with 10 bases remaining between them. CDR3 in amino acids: CASRQGPNYGYTF. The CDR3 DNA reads TGCGCCAGCAGACAGGGACCAAACTATGGCTACACCTTC.

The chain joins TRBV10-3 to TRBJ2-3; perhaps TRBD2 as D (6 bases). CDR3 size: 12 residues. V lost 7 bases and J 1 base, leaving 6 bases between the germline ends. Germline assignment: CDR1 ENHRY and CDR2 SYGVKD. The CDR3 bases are TGTGCCATCACTAGCGGCACAGATACGCAGTATTTT. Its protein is CAITSGTDTQYF.

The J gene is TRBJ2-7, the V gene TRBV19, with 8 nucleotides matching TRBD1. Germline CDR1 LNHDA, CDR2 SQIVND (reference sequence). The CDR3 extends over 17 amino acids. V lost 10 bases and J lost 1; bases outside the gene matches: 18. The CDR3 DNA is TGTGCCACCTCCGACCAGGCAGGGGGCGTTAGTTCCTACGAGCAGTACTTC. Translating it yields CATSDQAGGVSSYEQYF.

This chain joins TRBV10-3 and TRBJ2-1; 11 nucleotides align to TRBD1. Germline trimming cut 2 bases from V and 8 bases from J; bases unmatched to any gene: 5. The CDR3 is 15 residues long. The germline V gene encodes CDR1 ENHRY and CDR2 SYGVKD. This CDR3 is CAISERDRGADEQFF. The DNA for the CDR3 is TGTGCCATCAGTGAGAGGGACAGGGGGGCCGATGAGCAGTTCTTC.

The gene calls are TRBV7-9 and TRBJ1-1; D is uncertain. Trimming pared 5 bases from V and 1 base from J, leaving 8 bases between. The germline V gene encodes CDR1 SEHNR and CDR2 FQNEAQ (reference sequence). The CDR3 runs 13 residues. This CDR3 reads CASSRTENTEAFF. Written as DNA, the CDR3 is TGTGCCAGCAGCCGCACAGAGAACACTGAAGCTTTCTTT.

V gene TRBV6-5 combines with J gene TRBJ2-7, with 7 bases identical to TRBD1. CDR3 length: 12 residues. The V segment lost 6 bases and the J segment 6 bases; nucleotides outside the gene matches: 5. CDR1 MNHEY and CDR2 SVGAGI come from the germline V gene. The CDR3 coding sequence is TGTGCCAGCAGCCAGACAGGGCTCGAGCAGTACTTC. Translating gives CASSQTGLEQYF.

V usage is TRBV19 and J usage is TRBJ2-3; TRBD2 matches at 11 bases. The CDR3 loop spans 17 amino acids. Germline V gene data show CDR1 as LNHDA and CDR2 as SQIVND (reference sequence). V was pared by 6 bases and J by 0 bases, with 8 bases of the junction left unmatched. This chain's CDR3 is CASSPIGTSGSTDTQYF. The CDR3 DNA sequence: TGTGCCAGTAGCCCCATAGGGACTAGCGGTAGCACAGATACGCAGTATTTT.

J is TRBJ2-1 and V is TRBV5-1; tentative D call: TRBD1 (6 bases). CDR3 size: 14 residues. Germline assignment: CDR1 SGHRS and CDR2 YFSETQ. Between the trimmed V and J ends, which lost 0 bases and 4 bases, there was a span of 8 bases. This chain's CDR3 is CASSLGQGYNEQFF. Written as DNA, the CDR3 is TGCGCCAGCAGCTTGGGGCAGGGGTACAATGAGCAGTTCTTC.

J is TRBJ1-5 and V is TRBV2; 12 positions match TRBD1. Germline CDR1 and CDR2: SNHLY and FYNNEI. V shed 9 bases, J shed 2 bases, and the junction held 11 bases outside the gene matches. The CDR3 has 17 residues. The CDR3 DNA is TGTGCCAGTTCTCGAGGGACAGGGGGCCGGGGCAATCAGCCCCAGCATTTT. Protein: CASSRGTGGRGNQPQHF.